There are many counts of the clone carrying this T cell receptor (beta chain). Antigen specificity is unknown. The data were taken from a study of T cell repertoires in cytomegalovirus infection. At the level of the study: An indication of both CMV infection and matching HLA type came from public TCR beta signatures. Study conclusions and caveats: Summed frequency of shared TCR beta families picked out CMV carriers who also had the relevant HLA. In two of eight donors, the top clonotype was HLA-C-restricted CMV-specific.

TCRdb passed the reads through MiXCR, listing each CDR3 protein once. This sample has approximately 250,000 distinct CDR3 sequences; approximately 9.2% occur once, and the top ten carry approximately 16%. The CDR3 has 18 amino acids. Per germline, CDR1 MDHEN and CDR2 SYDVKM. With V trimmed by 1 base and J by 5 bases, 8 bases remained unmatched. Sequencing input: PBMCs. The chain is built from TRBV28 and TRBJ2-3; TRBD2 matches 14 bases. The TCR was taken from a human donor in good health (CMV status not recorded). Some clones in this sample may be carry-over from other donors' samples. The CDR3: CASSLSRLAGGPGDTQYF. The CDR3 DNA follows: TGTGCCAGCAGTTTATCCAGACTAGCGGGGGGGCCAGGAGATACGCAGTATTTT.